This T cell receptor (beta chain) is from a study of early T cells in non-severe SARS-CoV-2 infection. At the level of the study: The input, bulk RNA from unsorted whole blood, was sequenced, and chains were unpaired.

The CDR3 is made up of 15 amino acids. V lost 8 bases, J lost 3 bases, and 14 bases lay in between. Germline V gene lookup returns CDR1 MNHEY and CDR2 SVGAGI. MiXCR was run by TCRdb on the 5' RACE reads, yielding one entry per CDR3 protein. Here the sample spans 95,000 to 150,000 distinct CDR3 sequences, 14% to 15% being singletons. This clonotype was observed a handful of times. Sequencing input: whole blood. The genes are TRBV6-5 and TRBJ1-6; D gene ambiguous. This clonotype originated in an adult who was a healthcare worker with PCR-confirmed SARS-CoV-2 infection or an uninfected control (not recorded which). The CDR3 spells CASRTPAVYNSPLHF. The CDR3 DNA sequence: TGTGCCAGCCGTACTCCGGCAGTCTATAATTCACCCCTCCACTTT.